A single sample gave rise to the 2 T cell receptor beta chains below, sequenced in a study of blood T cell repertoires in COVID-19. This table comes from immunoSEQ multiplex PCR, and its TCRdb copy is limited to in-frame clones, with some not included. The data show around 95,000 clones, about 82% seen once. Sequenced sample: peripheral blood. The source of these receptors is a man aged 50 or older with active or convalescent COVID-19.

This clone has a handful of counts. The V and J genes are TRBV1 and TRBJ2-6; the table gives TRBD2 as D, unverified against the DNA. TRBV1 is tagged as a pseudogene. The CDR3 is 24 amino acids. For the CDR3, the DNA is TGCACCAGCAGCCAAGAACGGCCGGGAAGGACTAGCGGGAGGGCCTTGGCTGGGGCCAACGTCCTGACTTTC. As protein: CTSSQERPGRTSGRALAGANVLTF.

J is TRBJ2-3 and V is TRBV15; no firm D call. Per germline, CDR1 LNHNV and CDR2 YYDKDF (reference sequence). The CDR3 is 16 amino acids. V was pared by 0 bases and J by 4 bases, with 14 bases between. CDR3 amino acids: CATSRDLQYTPDTQYF. The CDR3 coding sequence is TGTGCCACCAGCAGAGACCTACAGTATACCCCAGATACGCAGTATTTT.